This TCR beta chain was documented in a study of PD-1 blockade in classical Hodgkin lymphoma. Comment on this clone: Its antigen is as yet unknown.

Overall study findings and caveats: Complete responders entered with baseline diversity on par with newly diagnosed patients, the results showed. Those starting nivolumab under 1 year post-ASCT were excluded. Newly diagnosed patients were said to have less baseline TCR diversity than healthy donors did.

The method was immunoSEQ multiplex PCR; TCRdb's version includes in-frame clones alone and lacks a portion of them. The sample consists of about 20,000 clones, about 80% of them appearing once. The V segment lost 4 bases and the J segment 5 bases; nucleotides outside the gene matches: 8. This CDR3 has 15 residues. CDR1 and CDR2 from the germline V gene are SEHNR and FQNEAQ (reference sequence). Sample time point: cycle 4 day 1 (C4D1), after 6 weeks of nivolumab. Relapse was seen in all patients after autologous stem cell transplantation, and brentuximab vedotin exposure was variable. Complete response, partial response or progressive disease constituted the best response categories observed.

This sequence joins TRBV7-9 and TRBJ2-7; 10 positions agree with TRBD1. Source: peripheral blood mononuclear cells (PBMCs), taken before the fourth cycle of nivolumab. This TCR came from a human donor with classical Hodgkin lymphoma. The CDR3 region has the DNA TGTGCCAGCAGCTCATACCGGGACAGGGGTCACGAGCAGTACTTC. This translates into CASSSYRDRGHEQYF.